This T cell receptor beta chain was identified in a study of blood T cells in healthy people across ages. The sample holds a few counts of this clonotype. CDR1 SNHLY and CDR2 FYNNEI come from the germline V gene. This CDR3 region has 14 residues. Together with a sample-barcoded 5' primer, a J-beta primer mix was included in a second PCR lasting 7 to 11 cycles. Each CDR3 protein is one row after TCRdb ran MiXCR on the 5' RACE reads. Of about 1.6 million distinct CDR3 sequences in the sample, around 35% were seen once. J is TRBJ2-4 and V is TRBV2; the D gene could be TRBD1 or TRBD2 (6 bases each). The J call may be faulty, since TRBJ2-7 better matches the DNA end. The receptor was isolated from a woman aged 25 to 45 in good health. Sequenced: blood. The CDR3 spells CASSGGDNRYEQYF. CDR3 DNA: TGTGCCAGCAGTGGGGGGGACAACCGCTACGAGCAGTACTTC.